This T cell receptor (beta chain) was observed in a study of blood T cells in healthy people across ages. Through a sample-barcoded 5' primer and a J-beta primer mix, a second PCR was run for roughly 6 to 12 cycles. TCRdb used MiXCR to reprocess the 5' RACE reads, holding one entry per CDR3 protein. In the table there are over 500,000 distinct CDR3 sequences, around 52% of which are singletons. Collection of 8.5 to 10 milliliters of peripheral blood was performed for each donor. Details on this clonotype: Since a much larger clone is just one base distant, this may be a read error.

The CDR3 loop spans 15 amino acids. Sequences were obtained from blood. The receptor was isolated from a woman of 80 years or more in good health. The chain links TRBV12-3 or TRBV12-4 to TRBJ2-6; D may be TRBD1 or TRBD2 (5 bases each). The CDR3 is CASTQTVPGANVPTF. CDR3 nucleotides: TGTGCCAGCACTCAGACTGTTCCCGGGGCCAACGTCCCGACTTTC.